In its sample, the clone carrying this TCR beta chain was seen many times. The antigen is unknown. This sample is drawn from a study of response to subunit inactivated influenza vaccine. Whole-study findings and limits: Authors suggested each seasonal flu vaccination may recruit only limited numbers of new T cells.

Per germline, CDR1 MGHRA and CDR2 YSYEKL. The CDR3 spans 12 residues. Trimming pared 6 bases from V and 7 bases from J, leaving 9 bases between. TCRdb called the RT-PCR reads again in MiXCR, with one record for every CDR3 protein. The table has about 530,000 distinct CDR3 sequences, about 11% seen once. Sequenced here: PBMCs from blood, sampled on the day of vaccination. The clonotype comes from a man aged 45-65 years who received an inactivated influenza vaccine. The V gene is TRBV4-1, the J gene TRBJ2-2, with D unresolved. CDR3 in amino acids: CASRTQFGELFF. The CDR3 bases are TGCGCCAGCAGGACGCAGTTCGGGGAGCTGTTTTTT.